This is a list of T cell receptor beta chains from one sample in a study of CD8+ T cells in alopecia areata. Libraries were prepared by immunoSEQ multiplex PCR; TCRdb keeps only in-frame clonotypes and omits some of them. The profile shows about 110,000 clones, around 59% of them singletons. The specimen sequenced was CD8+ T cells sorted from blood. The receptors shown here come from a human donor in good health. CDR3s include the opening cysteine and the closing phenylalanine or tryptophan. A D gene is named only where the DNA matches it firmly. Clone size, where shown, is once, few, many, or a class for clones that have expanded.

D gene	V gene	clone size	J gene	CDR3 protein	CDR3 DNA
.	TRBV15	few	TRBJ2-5	CATSSQETQYF	TGTGCCACCAGCAGTCAAGAGACCCAGTACTTC
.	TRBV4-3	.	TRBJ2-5	CASSQERAGETQYF	TGCGCCAGCAGCCAAGAAAGGGCTGGTGAGACCCAGTACTTC
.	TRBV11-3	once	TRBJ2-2	CASSLIYPGELFF	TGTGCCAGCAGCTTGATATATCCCGGGGAGCTGTTTTTT
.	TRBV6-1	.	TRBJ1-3	CASGRDQGSGNTIYF	TGTGCCAGCGGAAGAGACCAGGGATCTGGAAACACCATATATTTT
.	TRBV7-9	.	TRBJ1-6	CASSLVVSRAESNSPLHF	TGTGCCAGCAGCTTAGTTGTCTCTCGGGCCGAGTCGAATTCACCCCTCCACTTT
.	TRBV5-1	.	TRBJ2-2	CASSGEAGELFF	TGCGCCAGCAGCGGGGAGGCCGGGGAGCTGTTTTTT
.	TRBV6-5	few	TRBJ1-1	CASSYGPEAFF	TGTGCCAGCAGTTACGGTCCTGAAGCTTTCTTT
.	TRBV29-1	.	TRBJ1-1	CSVEGGGLNTEAFF	TGCAGCGTTGAAGGCGGGGGTCTGAACACTGAAGCTTTCTTT
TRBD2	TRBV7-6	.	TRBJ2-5	CASSLGLAGGHQETQYF	TGTGCCAGCAGCTTGGGACTAGCGGGGGGGCACCAAGAGACCCAGTACTTC
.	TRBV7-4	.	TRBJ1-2	CASSLGDGQRPSLYGYTF	TGTGCCAGCAGCTTAGGAGATGGACAGCGACCCTCCCTCTATGGCTACACCTTC
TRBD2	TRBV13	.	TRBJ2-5	CASSLRGSGGPSGTQYF	TGTGCCAGCAGCTTAAGAGGTAGCGGGGGTCCATCGGGGACCCAGTACTTC
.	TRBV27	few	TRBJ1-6	CASGKGGDLNSPLHF	TGTGCCAGCGGCAAGGGTGGGGACCTAAATTCACCCCTCCACTTT
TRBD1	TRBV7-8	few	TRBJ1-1	CASSFGQVNTEAFF	TGTGCCAGCAGCTTTGGACAGGTGAACACTGAAGCTTTCTTT
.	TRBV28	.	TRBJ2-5	CASSLTAQETQYF	TGTGCCAGCAGTTTAACAGCACAAGAGACCCAGTACTTC
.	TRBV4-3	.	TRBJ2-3	CASSQGAGSTDTQYF	TGCGCCAGCAGCCAAGGTGCTGGTAGCACAGATACGCAGTATTTT
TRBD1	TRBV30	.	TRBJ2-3	CAWSYGQGLMDTQYF	TGTGCCTGGAGCTACGGACAGGGACTTATGGATACGCAGTATTTT
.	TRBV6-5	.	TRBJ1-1	CASSYSGGEAFF	TGTGCCAGCAGTTACTCTGGGGGTGAAGCTTTCTTT
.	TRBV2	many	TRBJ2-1	CARLQGYNEQFF	TGTGCCAGACTACAGGGTTACAATGAGCAGTTCTTC
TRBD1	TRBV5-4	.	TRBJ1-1	CASSRDSTDRNTEAFF	TGTGCCAGCAGCCGGGACAGCACTGACCGGAACACTGAAGCTTTCTTT
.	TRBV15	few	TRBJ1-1	CATSRGTVNTEAFF	TGTGCCACCAGCAGAGGTACCGTGAACACTGAAGCTTTCTTT
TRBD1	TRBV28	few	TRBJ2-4	CASTLTSRTGRHIQYF	TGTGCCAGCACCCTAACCTCCAGGACAGGGAGGCACATTCAGTACTTC
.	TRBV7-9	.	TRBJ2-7	CAIGVGAEQYF	TGTGCGATAGGGGTAGGAGCAGAGCAGTACTTC
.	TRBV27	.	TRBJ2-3	CASSFVSTDTQYF	TGTGCCAGCAGTTTTGTCAGCACAGATACGCAGTATTTT
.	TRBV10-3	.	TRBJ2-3	CAISEIRHTQYF	TGTGCCATCAGTGAGATACGCCATACGCAGTATTTT
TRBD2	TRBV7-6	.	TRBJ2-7	CASSPDPSGGASEQYF	TGTGCCAGCAGCCCCGATCCTAGCGGGGGGGCCTCCGAGCAGTACTTC
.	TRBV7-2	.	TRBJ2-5	CASSLDKRLVPQETQYF	TGTGCCAGCAGCTTGGATAAACGACTCGTACCTCAAGAGACCCAGTACTTC
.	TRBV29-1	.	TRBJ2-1	CSVEGWGLQGNEQFF	TGCAGCGTTGAGGGTTGGGGGCTCCAAGGGAATGAGCAGTTCTTC
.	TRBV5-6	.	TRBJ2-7	CASSLEVLGRETYEQYF	TGTGCCAGCAGCTTGGAGGTATTAGGCAGGGAGACCTACGAGCAGTACTTC
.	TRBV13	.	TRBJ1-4	CASTRDREKLFF	TGTGCCAGCACCAGGGACCGCGAAAAACTGTTTTTT
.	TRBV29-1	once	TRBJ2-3	CSGEDWAGTNEKATDTQYF	TGCAGCGGGGAGGACTGGGCCGGGACCAACGAGAAGGCGACAGATACGCAGTATTTT
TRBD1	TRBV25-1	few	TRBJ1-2	CASSAPTGDEGYTF	TGTGCCAGCAGTGCACCGACAGGGGATGAGGGCTACACCTTC
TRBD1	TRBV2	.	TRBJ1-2	CASSDQGGWDGYTF	TGTGCCAGCAGTGATCAGGGGGGCTGGGATGGCTACACCTTC
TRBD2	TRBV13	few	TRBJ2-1	CASSVGTSGYNEQFF	TGTGCCAGCAGCGTCGGGACTAGCGGGTACAATGAGCAGTTCTTC
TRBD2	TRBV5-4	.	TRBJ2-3	CASSPPRSGATDTQYF	TGTGCCAGCAGCCCACCGCGGAGCGGGGCCACAGATACGCAGTATTTT
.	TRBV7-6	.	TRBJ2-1	CASSPRPEGISYNEQFF	TGTGCCAGCAGCCCCCGTCCCGAGGGGATATCCTACAATGAGCAGTTCTTC
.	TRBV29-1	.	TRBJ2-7	CSVVRGPYEQYF	TGCAGCGTTGTAAGGGGCCCCTACGAGCAGTACTTC